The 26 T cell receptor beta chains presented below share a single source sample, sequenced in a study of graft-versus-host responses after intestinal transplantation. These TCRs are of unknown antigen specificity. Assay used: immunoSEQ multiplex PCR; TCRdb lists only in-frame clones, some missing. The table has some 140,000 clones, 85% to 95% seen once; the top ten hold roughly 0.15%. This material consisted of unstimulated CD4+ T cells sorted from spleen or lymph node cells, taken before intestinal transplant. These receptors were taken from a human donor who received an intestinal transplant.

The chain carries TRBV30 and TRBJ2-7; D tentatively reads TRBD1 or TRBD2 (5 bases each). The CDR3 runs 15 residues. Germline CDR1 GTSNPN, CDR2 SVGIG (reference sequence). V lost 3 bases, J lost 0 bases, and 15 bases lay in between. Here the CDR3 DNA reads TGTGCCTGGAGCGCGAAGGGGAGTGGCTCCTACGAGCAGTACTTC. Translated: CAWSAKGSGSYEQYF. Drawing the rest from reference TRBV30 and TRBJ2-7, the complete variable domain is SQTIHQWPATLVQPVGSPLSLECTVEGTSNPNLYWYRQAAGRGLQLLFYSVGIGQISSEVPQNLSASRPQDRQFILSSKKLLLSDSGFYLCAWSAKGSGSYEQYFGPGTRLTVT.

CDR3 protein: CASSSRGYNTEAFF. In nucleotides, the CDR3 is TGTGCCAGCAGCAGCAGGGGTTATAACACTGAAGCTTTCTTT. V gene TRBV11-2 combines with J gene TRBJ1-1; D might be TRBD1 (6 bases). CDR1 and CDR2 from the germline V gene are SGHAT and FQNNGV. The V and J ends lost 5 bases and 2 bases respectively, with 12 bases between them. The CDR3 is 14 amino acids.

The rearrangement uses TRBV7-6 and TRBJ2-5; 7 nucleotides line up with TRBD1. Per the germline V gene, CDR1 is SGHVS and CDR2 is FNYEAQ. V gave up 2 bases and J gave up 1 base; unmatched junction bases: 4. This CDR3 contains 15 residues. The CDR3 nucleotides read TGTGCCAGCAGCTTAACCGGGACAGCCCAAGAGACCCAGTACTTC. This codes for CASSLTGTAQETQYF.

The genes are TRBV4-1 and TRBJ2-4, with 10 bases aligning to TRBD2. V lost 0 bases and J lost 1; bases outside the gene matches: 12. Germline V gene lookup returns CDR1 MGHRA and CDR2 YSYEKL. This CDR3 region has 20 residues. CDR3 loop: CASSQEERGGPGGAKNIQYF. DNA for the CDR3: TGCGCCAGCAGCCAAGAAGAGCGGGGGGGCCCGGGGGGGGCCAAAAACATTCAGTACTTC.

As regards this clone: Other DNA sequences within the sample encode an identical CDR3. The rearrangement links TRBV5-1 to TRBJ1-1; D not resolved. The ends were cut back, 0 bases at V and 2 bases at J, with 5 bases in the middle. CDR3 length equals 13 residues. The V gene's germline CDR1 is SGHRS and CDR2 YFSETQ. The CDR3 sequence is CASSLEVNTEAFF. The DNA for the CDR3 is TGCGCCAGCAGCTTGGAAGTTAACACTGAAGCTTTCTTT.

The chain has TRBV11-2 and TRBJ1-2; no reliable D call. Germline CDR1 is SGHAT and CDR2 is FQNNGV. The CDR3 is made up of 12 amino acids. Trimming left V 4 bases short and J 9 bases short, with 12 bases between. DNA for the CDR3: TGTGCCAGCAGCTCTTCCGGTCGGAGCTACACCTTC. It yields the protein CASSSSGRSYTF.

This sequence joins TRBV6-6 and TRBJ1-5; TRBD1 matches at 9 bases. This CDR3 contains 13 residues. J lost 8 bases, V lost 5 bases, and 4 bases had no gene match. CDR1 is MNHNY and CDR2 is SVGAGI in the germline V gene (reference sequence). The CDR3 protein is CASSAWTGEPQHF. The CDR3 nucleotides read TGTGCCAGCAGTGCCTGGACAGGGGAGCCCCAGCATTTT.

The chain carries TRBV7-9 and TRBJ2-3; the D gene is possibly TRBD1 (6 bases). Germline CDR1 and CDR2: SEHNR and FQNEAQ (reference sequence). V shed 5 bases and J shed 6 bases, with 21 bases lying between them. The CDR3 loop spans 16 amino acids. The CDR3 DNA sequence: TGTGCCAGCAGCCTAGGACAGTCTCCCCGCCTGGATACGCAGTATTTT. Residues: CASSLGQSPRLDTQYF.

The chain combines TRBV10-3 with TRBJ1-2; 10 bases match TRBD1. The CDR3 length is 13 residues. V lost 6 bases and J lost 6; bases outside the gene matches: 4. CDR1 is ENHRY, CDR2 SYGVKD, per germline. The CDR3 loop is CAIRGGQGHGYTF. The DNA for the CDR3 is TGTGCCATCAGAGGGGGACAGGGGCATGGCTACACCTTC.

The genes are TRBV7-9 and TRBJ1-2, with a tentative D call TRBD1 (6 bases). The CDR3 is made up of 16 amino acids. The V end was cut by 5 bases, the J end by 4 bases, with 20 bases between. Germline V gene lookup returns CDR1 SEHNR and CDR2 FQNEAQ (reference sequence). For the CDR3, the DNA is TGTGCCAGCAGCCTGTCCCTCCATCAGGGGCCCTATGGCTACACCTTC. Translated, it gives CASSLSLHQGPYGYTF.

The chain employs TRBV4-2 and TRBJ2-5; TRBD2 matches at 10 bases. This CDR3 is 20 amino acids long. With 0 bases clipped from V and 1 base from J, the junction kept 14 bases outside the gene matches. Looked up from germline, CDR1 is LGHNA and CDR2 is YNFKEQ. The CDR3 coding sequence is TGTGCCAGCAGCCAAGATCCCCTAGCGGGGGAGGTCGGGGGCCAAGAGACCCAGTACTTC. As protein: CASSQDPLAGEVGGQETQYF.

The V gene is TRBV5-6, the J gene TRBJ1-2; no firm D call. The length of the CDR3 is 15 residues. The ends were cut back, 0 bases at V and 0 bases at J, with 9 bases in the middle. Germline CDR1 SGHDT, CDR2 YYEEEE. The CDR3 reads CASSLAVGSNYGYTF. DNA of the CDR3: TGTGCCAGCAGCTTGGCAGTGGGATCTAACTATGGCTACACCTTC.

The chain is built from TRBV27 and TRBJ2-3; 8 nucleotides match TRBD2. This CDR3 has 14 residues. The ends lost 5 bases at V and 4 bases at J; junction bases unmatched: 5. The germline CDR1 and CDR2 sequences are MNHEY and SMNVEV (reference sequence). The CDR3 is CASSGLATADTQYF. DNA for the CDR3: TGTGCCAGCAGTGGACTAGCCACCGCAGATACGCAGTATTTT.

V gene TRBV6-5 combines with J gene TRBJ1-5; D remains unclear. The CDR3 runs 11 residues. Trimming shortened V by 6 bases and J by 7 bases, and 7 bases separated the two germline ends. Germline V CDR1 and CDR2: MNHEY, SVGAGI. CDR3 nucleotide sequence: TGTGCCAGCAGGAAAGAACAGCCCCAGCATTTT. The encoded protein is CASRKEQPQHF.

The CDR3 loop reads CASHSGPRGNQPQHF. DNA of the CDR3: TGTGCCAGCCACTCGGGCCCTCGGGGCAATCAGCCCCAGCATTTT. V gene TRBV19 combines with J gene TRBJ1-5, with D hard to call. CDR3 length equals 15 residues. The germline V and J ends were trimmed by 9 bases and 2 bases, with 17 bases remaining between them. Germline loops: CDR1 LNHDA, CDR2 SQIVND (reference sequence).

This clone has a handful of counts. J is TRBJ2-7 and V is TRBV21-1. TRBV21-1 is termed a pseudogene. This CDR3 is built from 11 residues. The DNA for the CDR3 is TGTGCCAGCAGTACCGTCTACGAGCAGTACTTC. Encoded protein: CASSTVYEQYF.

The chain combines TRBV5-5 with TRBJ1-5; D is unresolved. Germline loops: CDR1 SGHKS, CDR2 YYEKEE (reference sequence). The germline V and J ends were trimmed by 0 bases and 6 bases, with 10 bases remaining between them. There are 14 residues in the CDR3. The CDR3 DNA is TGTGCCAGCAGCTTGGAGCTGGTTCCTCAGCCCCAGCATTTT. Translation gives CASSLELVPQPQHF.

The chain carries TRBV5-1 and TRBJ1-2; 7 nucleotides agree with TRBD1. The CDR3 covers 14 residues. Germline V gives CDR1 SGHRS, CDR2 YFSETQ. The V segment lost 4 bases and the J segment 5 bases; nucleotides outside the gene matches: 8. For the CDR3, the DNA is TGCGCCAGCAGCACGGACAGGCCCCTTTATGGCTACACCTTC. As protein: CASSTDRPLYGYTF. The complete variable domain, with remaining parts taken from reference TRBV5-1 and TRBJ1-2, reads KAGVTQTPRYLIKTRGQQVTLSCSPISGHRSVSWYQQTPGQGLQFLFEYFSETQRNKGNFPGRFSGRQFSNSRSEMNVSTLELGDSALYLCASSTDRPLYGYTFGSGTRLTVV.

This chain's CDR3 is CASTYQGLNTEAFF. The CDR3 nucleotides are TGCGCCAGCACCTACCAGGGGCTGAACACTGAAGCTTTCTTT. The V call is TRBV10-2, the J call TRBJ1-1, with D possibly being TRBD1 (6 bases). CDR3 size: 14 residues. Germline V gene data show CDR1 as WSHSY and CDR2 as SAAADI. Trimming pared 7 bases from V and 0 bases from J, leaving 12 bases between.

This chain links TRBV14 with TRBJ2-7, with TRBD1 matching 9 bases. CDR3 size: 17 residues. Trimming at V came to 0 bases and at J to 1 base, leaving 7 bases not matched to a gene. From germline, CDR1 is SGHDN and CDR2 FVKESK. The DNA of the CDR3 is TGTGCCAGCAGCCAAGAAAGGGCCGGGACAGGGTCCTACGAGCAGTACTTC. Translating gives CASSQERAGTGSYEQYF.

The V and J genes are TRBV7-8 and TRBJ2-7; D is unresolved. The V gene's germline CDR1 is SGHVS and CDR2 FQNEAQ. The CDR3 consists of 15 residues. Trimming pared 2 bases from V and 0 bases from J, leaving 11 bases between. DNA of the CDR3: TGTGCCAGCAGCTTACTGCCCCGCAGCTCCTACGAGCAGTACTTC. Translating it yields CASSLLPRSSYEQYF. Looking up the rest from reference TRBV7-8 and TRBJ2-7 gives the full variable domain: GAGVSQSPRYKVAKRGQDVALRCDPISGHVSLFWYQQALGQGPEFLTYFQNEAQLDKSGLPSDRFFAERPEGSVSTLKIQRTQQEDSAVYLCASSLLPRSSYEQYFGPGTRLTVT.

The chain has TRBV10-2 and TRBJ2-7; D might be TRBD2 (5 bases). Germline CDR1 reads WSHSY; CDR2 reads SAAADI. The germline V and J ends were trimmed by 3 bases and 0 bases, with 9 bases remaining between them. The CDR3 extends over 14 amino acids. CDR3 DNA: TGCGCCAGCAGTGACGGGGAAAACTCCTACGAGCAGTACTTC. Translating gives CASSDGENSYEQYF.

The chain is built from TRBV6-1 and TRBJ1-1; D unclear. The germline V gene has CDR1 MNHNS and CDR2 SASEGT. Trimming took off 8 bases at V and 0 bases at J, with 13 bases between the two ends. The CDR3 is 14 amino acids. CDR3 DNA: TGTGCCAGCTGTCGGGAAAGGATGAACACTGAAGCTTTCTTT. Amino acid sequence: CASCRERMNTEAFF.

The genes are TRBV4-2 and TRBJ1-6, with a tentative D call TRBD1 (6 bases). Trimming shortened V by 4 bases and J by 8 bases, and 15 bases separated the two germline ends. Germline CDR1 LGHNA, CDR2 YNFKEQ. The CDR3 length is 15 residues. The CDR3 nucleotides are TGTGCCAGCAGCCCAAGTACAGGGAACCATTCACCCCTCCACTTT. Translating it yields CASSPSTGNHSPLHF.

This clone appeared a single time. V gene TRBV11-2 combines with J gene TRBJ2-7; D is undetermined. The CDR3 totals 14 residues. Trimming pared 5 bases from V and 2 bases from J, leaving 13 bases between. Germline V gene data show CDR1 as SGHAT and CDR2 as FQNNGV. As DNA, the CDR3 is TGTGCCAGCAGCCGAAGGACGGAACCCTACGAGCAGTACTTC. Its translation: CASSRRTEPYEQYF.

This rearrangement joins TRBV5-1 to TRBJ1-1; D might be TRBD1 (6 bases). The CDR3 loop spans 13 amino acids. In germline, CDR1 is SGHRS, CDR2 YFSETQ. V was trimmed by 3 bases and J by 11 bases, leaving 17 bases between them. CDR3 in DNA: TGCGCCAGCAGCTCGGGGGGCACATTCGGGGCTTTCTTT. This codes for CASSSGGTFGAFF.